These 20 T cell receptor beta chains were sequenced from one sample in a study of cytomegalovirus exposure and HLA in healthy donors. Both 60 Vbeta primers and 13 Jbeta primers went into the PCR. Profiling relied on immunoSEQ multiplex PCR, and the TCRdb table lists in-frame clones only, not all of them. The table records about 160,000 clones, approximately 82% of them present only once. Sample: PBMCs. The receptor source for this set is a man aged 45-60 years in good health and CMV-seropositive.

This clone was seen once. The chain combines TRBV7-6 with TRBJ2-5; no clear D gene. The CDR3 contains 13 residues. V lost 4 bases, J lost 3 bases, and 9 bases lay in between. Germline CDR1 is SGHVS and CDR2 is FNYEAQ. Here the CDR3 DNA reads TGTGCCAGCAGCTGGTCCAGAAAAGAGACCCAGTACTTC. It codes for CASSWSRKETQYF.

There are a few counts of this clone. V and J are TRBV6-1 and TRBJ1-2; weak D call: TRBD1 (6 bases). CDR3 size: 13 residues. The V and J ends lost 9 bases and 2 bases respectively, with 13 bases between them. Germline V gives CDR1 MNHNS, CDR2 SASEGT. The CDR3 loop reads CARLDSRNYGYTF. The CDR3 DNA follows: TGTGCCAGACTGGACAGTAGAAACTATGGCTACACCTTC.

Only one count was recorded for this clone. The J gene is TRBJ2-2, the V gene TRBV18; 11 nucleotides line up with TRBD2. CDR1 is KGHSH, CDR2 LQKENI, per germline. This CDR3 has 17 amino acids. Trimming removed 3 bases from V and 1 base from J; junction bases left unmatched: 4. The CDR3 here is CASSPPTSGVNTGELFF. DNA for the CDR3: TGTGCCAGCTCACCTCCGACTAGCGGGGTGAACACCGGGGAGCTGTTTTTT.

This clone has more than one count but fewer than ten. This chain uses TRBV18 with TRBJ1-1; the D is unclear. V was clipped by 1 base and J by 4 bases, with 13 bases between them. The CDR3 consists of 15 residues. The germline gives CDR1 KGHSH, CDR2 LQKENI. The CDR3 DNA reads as TGTGCCAGCTCACCACAGGTGGGTGAGGCCACTGAAGCTTTCTTT. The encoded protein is CASSPQVGEATEAFF.

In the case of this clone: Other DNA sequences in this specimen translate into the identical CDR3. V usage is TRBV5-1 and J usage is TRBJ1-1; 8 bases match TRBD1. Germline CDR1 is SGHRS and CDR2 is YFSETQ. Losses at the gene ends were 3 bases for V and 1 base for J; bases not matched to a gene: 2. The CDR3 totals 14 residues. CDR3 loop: CASSSGQGNTEAFF. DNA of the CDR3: TGCGCCAGCAGCTCAGGACAGGGGAACACTGAAGCTTTCTTT.

The CDR3 nucleotides read TGTGCCAGCAGCTCCAAGGGGCGCGGGAACACCGGGGAGCTGTTTTTT. It codes for CASSSKGRGNTGELFF. The chain couples TRBV7-9 to TRBJ2-2; D is perhaps TRBD1 (5 bases). V was shortened by 4 bases and J by 1 base, with 13 bases between the two germline ends. The CDR3 totals 16 residues. The germline V gene has CDR1 SEHNR and CDR2 FQNEAQ (reference sequence).

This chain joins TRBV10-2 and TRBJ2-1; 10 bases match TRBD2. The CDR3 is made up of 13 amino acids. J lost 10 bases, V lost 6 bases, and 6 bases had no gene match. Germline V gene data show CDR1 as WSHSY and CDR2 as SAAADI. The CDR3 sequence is CASRAGGGWEQFF. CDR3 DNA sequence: TGCGCCAGCAGAGCGGGAGGGGGGTGGGAGCAGTTCTTC.

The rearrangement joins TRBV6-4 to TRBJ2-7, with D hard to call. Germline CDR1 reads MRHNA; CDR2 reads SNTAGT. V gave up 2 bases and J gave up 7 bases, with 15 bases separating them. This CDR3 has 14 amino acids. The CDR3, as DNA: TGTGCCAGCAGTGACATGTCCTCTAGGTGGGAGCAGTACTTC. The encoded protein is CASSDMSSRWEQYF.

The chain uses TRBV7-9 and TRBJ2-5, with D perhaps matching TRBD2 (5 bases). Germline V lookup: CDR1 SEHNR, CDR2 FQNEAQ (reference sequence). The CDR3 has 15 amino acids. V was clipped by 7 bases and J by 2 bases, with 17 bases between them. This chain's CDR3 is CASTPPSLAQETQYF. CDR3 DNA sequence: TGTGCCAGCACCCCACCTTCCCTAGCTCAAGAGACCCAGTACTTC.

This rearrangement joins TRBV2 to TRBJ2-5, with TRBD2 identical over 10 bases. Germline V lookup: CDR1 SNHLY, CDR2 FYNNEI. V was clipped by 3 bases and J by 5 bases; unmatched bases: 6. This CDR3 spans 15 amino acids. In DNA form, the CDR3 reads TGTGCCAGCAGTGACCATACTAGCGGGATGGAGACCCAGTACTTC. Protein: CASSDHTSGMETQYF.

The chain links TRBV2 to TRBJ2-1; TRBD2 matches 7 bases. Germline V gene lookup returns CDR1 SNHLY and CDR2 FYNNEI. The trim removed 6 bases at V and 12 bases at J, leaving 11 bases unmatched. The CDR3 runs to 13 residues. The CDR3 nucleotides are TGTGCCAGCAGCGGGCGGGAGCCTTCTGGGCAGTTCTTC. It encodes CASSGREPSGQFF. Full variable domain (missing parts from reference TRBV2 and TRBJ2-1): EPEVTQTPSHQVTQMGQEVILRCVPISNHLYFYWYRQILGQKVEFLVSFYNNEISEKSEIFDDQFSVERPDGSNFTLKIRSTKLEDSAMYFCASSGREPSGQFFGPGTRLTVL.

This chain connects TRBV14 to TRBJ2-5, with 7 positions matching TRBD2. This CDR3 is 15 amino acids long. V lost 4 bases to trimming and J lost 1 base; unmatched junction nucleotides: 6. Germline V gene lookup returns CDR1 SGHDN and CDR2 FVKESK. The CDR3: CASSRLTSAQETQYF. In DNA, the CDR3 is TGTGCCAGCAGCCGTCTCACTAGCGCCCAAGAGACCCAGTACTTC.

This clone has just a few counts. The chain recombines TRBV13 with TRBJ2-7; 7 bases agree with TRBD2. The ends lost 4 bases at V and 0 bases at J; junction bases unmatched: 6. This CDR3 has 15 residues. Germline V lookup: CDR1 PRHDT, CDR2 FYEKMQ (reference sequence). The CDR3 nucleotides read TGTGCCAGCAGCTCGAGAGCGGGGCGCTCCTACGAGCAGTACGTC. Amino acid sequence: CASSSRAGRSYEQYV.

CDR3 region: CASSQRVTGLGNTIYF. The CDR3 nucleotides read TGTGCCAGCTCACAGCGCGTCACAGGGCTTGGAAACACCATATATTTT. The chain links TRBV18 to TRBJ1-3, with D tentatively TRBD1 (6 bases). Germline V gene data show CDR1 as KGHSH and CDR2 as LQKENI. This CDR3 is built from 16 residues. Between the trimmed V and J ends, which lost 4 bases and 3 bases, there was a span of 16 bases.

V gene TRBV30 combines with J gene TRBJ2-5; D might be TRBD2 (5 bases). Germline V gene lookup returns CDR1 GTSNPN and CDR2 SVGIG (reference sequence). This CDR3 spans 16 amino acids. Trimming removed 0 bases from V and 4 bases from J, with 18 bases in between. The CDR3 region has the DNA TGTGCCTGGAGTGTCGGGGTCTCGGCCGTCCGAGAGACCCAGTACTTC. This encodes CAWSVGVSAVRETQYF.

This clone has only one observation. CDR3: CASSGHTDSNQPQHF. The CDR3, as DNA: TGTGCCAGCAGCGGTCATACAGATAGCAATCAGCCCCAGCATTTT. This sequence joins TRBV7-9 and TRBJ1-5; D not resolved. In germline, CDR1 is SEHNR, CDR2 FQNEAQ (reference sequence). The CDR3 consists of 15 residues. V was clipped by 5 bases and J by 0 bases, with 11 bases between them.

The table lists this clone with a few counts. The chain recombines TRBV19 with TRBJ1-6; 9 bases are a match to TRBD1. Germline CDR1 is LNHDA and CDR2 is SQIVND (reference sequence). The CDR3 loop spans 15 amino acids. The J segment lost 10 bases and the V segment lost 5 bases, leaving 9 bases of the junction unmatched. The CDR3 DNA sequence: TGTGCCAGTAGTCTCACGACAGGGGGTGGATCACCCCTCCACTTT. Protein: CASSLTTGGGSPLHF.

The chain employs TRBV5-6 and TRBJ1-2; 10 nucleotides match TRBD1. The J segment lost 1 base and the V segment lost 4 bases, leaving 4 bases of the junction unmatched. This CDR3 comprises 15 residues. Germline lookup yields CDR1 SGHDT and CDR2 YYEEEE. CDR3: CASSRTGGSNYGYTF. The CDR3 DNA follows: TGTGCCAGCAGCCGGACAGGGGGAAGTAACTATGGCTACACCTTC. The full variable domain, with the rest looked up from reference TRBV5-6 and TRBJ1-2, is DAGVTQSPTHLIKTRGQQVTLRCSPKSGHDTVSWYQQALGQGPQFIFQYYEEEERQRGNFPDRFSGHQFPNYSSELNVNALLLGDSALYLCASSRTGGSNYGYTFGSGTRLTVV.

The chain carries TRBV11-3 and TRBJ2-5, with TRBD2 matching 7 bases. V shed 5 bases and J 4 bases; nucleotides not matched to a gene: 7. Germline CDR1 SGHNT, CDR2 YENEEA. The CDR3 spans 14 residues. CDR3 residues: CASSMRLAGETQYF. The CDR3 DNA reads TGTGCCAGCAGCATGAGACTAGCAGGAGAGACCCAGTACTTC.

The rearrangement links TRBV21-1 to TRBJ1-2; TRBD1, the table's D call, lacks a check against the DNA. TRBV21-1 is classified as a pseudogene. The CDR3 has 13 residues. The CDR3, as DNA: TGTGCCAGCATTTGTCAGGGGGCGCGTGGCTACACCTTC. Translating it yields CASICQGARGYTF.